This T cell receptor (beta chain) originates from a study of blood T cell repertoires in COVID-19. Germline assignment: CDR1 MRHNA and CDR2 SNTAGT. CDR3 length: 15 amino acids. V gave up 6 bases and J gave up 5 bases; unmatched junction bases: 6. Clones were read by immunoSEQ multiplex PCR, and TCRdb kept only the in-frame ones, dropping some. The top ten hold more than 5.5% of the sample, which has some 41,000 clones, 85% to 95% seen once. This clone was observed a few times. The sample taken for sequencing was peripheral blood. V is TRBV6-4 and J is TRBJ2-3, with 12 bases that match TRBD2. The clonotype comes from a human donor in a cohort sampled during active COVID-19. The CDR3 DNA reads TGTGCCAGCAGCAGGACTAGCGGGACGGGAGATACGCAGTATTTT. It translates to CASSRTSGTGDTQYF.